A selection of T cell receptor beta chains follows, all from one sample in a study of T-cell memory formation after mild COVID-19. TCRdb redid the calling of the 5' RACE reads with MiXCR, one entry per CDR3 protein. This table has roughly 620,000 distinct CDR3 sequences, about a sixth appearing once. Material for sequencing was PBMCs or a T cell subset sorted from them (not recorded which). Every receptor here comes from an adult woman who had mild COVID-19 (a few samples of this study predate the infection). Cell type and time point are not known. The CDR3 runs from the conserved cysteine through the conserved F or W. A D gene is named only where the DNA matches it firmly. Clone size is shown for a subset of rows, as once, few, many or a class of expanded clone.

j_gene: TRBJ2-7; d_gene: NA; v_gene: TRBV5-1; abundance: many; CDR3aa: CASSLDTTSYEQYF; CDR3nt: TGCGCCAGCAGCTTGGACACTACATCCTACGAGCAGTACTTC
j_gene: TRBJ2-1; d_gene: NA; v_gene: TRBV24-1; abundance: many; CDR3aa: CATSGGPSSYNEQFF; CDR3nt: TGTGCCACCAGTGGGGGACCAAGCTCCTACAATGAGCAGTTCTTC
j_gene: TRBJ2-7; d_gene: TRBD2; v_gene: TRBV5-1; abundance: NA; CDR3aa: CASSLGDPGLAGEQYF; CDR3nt: TGCGCCAGCAGCTTGGGGGATCCGGGACTAGCAGGCGAGCAGTACTTC
j_gene: TRBJ2-2; d_gene: NA; v_gene: TRBV9; abundance: NA; CDR3aa: CASSVGGYDTGELFF; CDR3nt: TGTGCCAGCAGCGTAGGGGGGTACGACACCGGGGAGCTGTTTTTT
j_gene: TRBJ1-2; d_gene: NA; v_gene: TRBV6-2/TRBV6-3; abundance: NA; CDR3aa: CASSYPRQGIYGYTF; CDR3nt: TGTGCCAGCAGTTATCCGAGGCAGGGGATCTATGGCTACACCTTC
j_gene: TRBJ1-1; d_gene: TRBD1; v_gene: TRBV12-3/TRBV12-4; abundance: NA; CDR3aa: CASSSPVIGTARKGYTEAFF; CDR3nt: TGTGCCAGCAGTTCTCCCGTTATCGGGACAGCCCGAAAGGGGTACACTGAAGCTTTCTTT
j_gene: TRBJ2-1; d_gene: NA; v_gene: TRBV7-2; abundance: few; CDR3aa: CASSLGPSIGDNEQFF; CDR3nt: TGTGCCAGCAGCCTTGGCCCCTCTATTGGAGACAATGAGCAGTTCTTC
j_gene: TRBJ1-2; d_gene: NA; v_gene: TRBV12-3/TRBV12-4; abundance: NA; CDR3aa: CASSPSDRNYGYTF; CDR3nt: TGTGCCAGCAGCCCCAGTGACCGAAACTATGGCTACACCTTC
j_gene: TRBJ1-1; d_gene: TRBD1; v_gene: TRBV19; abundance: NA; CDR3aa: CASSDDRGVLKNTEAFF; CDR3nt: TGTGCCAGTAGTGATGACAGGGGAGTCTTAAAAAACACTGAAGCTTTCTTT
j_gene: TRBJ2-7; d_gene: NA; v_gene: TRBV10-2; abundance: NA; CDR3aa: CASRGATSYEQYF; CDR3nt: TGCGCCAGCAGGGGGGCCACCTCCTACGAGCAGTACTTC
j_gene: TRBJ2-3; d_gene: TRBD1; v_gene: TRBV6-1; abundance: NA; CDR3aa: CASDREQYF; CDR3nt: TGTGCCAGCGACAGGGAGCAGTATTTT
j_gene: TRBJ1-5; d_gene: NA; v_gene: TRBV6-1; abundance: few; CDR3aa: CASSPNPSGRYSNQPQHF; CDR3nt: TGTGCCAGCAGTCCCAACCCATCGGGCCGTTATAGCAATCAGCCCCAGCATTTT
j_gene: TRBJ1-2; d_gene: TRBD1; v_gene: TRBV19; abundance: NA; CDR3aa: CASSAPDRRLGGYTF; CDR3nt: TGTGCCAGTAGTGCCCCGGACAGGCGCCTTGGTGGCTACACCTTC
j_gene: TRBJ2-6; d_gene: NA; v_gene: TRBV7-2; abundance: few; CDR3aa: CASTPSLAGANVLTF; CDR3nt: TGTGCCAGCACCCCTTCACTAGCTGGGGCCAACGTCCTGACTTTC
j_gene: TRBJ2-1; d_gene: TRBD2; v_gene: TRBV18; abundance: NA; CDR3aa: CASSPISGGRNEQFF; CDR3nt: TGTGCCAGCTCACCAATTAGCGGGGGCCGGAATGAGCAGTTCTTC
j_gene: TRBJ2-7; d_gene: NA; v_gene: TRBV24-1; abundance: NA; CDR3aa: CATSDLHPSGNSYEQYF; CDR3nt: TGTGCCACCAGTGATTTACACCCGAGCGGTAACTCCTACGAGCAGTACTTC
j_gene: TRBJ2-1; d_gene: NA; v_gene: TRBV29-1; abundance: many; CDR3aa: CSVGSGAEVYNEQFF; CDR3nt: TGCAGCGTTGGCTCCGGAGCGGAGGTATACAATGAGCAGTTCTTC
j_gene: TRBJ2-3; d_gene: NA; v_gene: TRBV6-2/TRBV6-3; abundance: NA; CDR3aa: CASSYSPAGRGDTQYF; CDR3nt: TGTGCCAGCAGTTACTCTCCGGCGGGACGAGGAGATACGCAGTATTTT
j_gene: TRBJ1-2; d_gene: NA; v_gene: TRBV12-3/TRBV12-4; abundance: NA; CDR3aa: CASSLTRYGDYTF; CDR3nt: TGTGCCAGCAGTTTGACACGTTACGGAGACTACACCTTC
j_gene: TRBJ2-7; d_gene: NA; v_gene: TRBV4-1; abundance: many; CDR3aa: CASSQEGSSYEQYF; CDR3nt: TGCGCCAGCAGCCAAGAGGGCAGCTCCTACGAGCAGTACTTC
j_gene: TRBJ2-1; d_gene: NA; v_gene: TRBV10-3; abundance: few; CDR3aa: CAISELGEPGSPSGKNEQFF; CDR3nt: TGTGCCATCAGTGAGTTGGGAGAGCCCGGTAGCCCCAGCGGAAAGAATGAGCAGTTCTTC
j_gene: TRBJ2-4; d_gene: NA; v_gene: TRBV15; abundance: few; CDR3aa: CATSRRRDVKNIQYF; CDR3nt: TGTGCCACCAGCAGGAGGAGGGATGTCAAAAACATTCAGTACTTC
j_gene: TRBJ2-2; d_gene: TRBD1; v_gene: TRBV5-1; abundance: many; CDR3aa: CASSITLRDRAAPELFF; CDR3nt: TGCGCCAGCAGCATTACCCTCCGGGACAGGGCCGCTCCGGAGCTGTTTTTT
j_gene: TRBJ1-1; d_gene: NA; v_gene: TRBV5-6; abundance: few; CDR3aa: CASSLGMGSAEAFF; CDR3nt: TGTGCCAGCAGCTTGGGGATGGGATCCGCTGAAGCTTTCTTT
j_gene: TRBJ2-7; d_gene: NA; v_gene: TRBV5-6; abundance: few; CDR3aa: CASSYKPVADEQYF; CDR3nt: TGTGCCAGCAGCTATAAGCCGGTCGCCGACGAGCAGTACTTC
j_gene: TRBJ2-4; d_gene: TRBD1; v_gene: TRBV14; abundance: NA; CDR3aa: CASSQNRGRGNIQYF; CDR3nt: TGTGCCAGCAGCCAAAACAGGGGGCGCGGGAACATTCAGTACTTC
j_gene: TRBJ2-3; d_gene: NA; v_gene: TRBV4-1; abundance: NA; CDR3aa: CASSQDQVTDTQYF; CDR3nt: TGCGCCAGCAGCCAAGATCAGGTCACAGATACGCAGTATTTT
j_gene: TRBJ1-2; d_gene: NA; v_gene: TRBV5-1; abundance: NA; CDR3aa: CASSPPDKYGYTF; CDR3nt: TGCGCCAGCAGCCCTCCTGACAAGTATGGCTACACCTTC
j_gene: TRBJ1-2; d_gene: TRBD1; v_gene: TRBV30; abundance: NA; CDR3aa: CAWSVTGAYGYTF; CDR3nt: TGTGCCTGGAGTGTGACAGGGGCCTATGGCTACACCTTC
j_gene: TRBJ2-1; d_gene: TRBD2; v_gene: TRBV7-6; abundance: NA; CDR3aa: CASSFERSSGVPYNEQFF; CDR3nt: TGTGCCAGCAGCTTCGAAAGATCTAGCGGGGTTCCCTACAATGAGCAGTTCTTC
j_gene: TRBJ2-3; d_gene: TRBD1; v_gene: TRBV24-1; abundance: NA; CDR3aa: CATSGRDRGDTQYF; CDR3nt: TGTGCCACCAGTGGCCGGGACAGGGGAGATACGCAGTATTTT
j_gene: TRBJ2-7; d_gene: TRBD2; v_gene: TRBV12-3/TRBV12-4; abundance: few; CDR3aa: CASSIRTSGIIYEQYF; CDR3nt: TGTGCCAGCAGTATTCGGACTAGCGGGATTATCTACGAGCAGTACTTC
j_gene: TRBJ2-7; d_gene: NA; v_gene: TRBV24-1; abundance: NA; CDR3aa: CSTSDADRRVYEQYF; CDR3nt: TGTTCCACCAGTGATGCGGATCGAAGAGTCTACGAGCAGTACTTC
j_gene: TRBJ2-3; d_gene: NA; v_gene: TRBV9; abundance: few; CDR3aa: CASSARTDPLGSTQYF; CDR3nt: TGTGCCAGCAGCGCGAGAACGGACCCCCTGGGAAGTACGCAGTATTTT
j_gene: TRBJ2-3; d_gene: NA; v_gene: TRBV9; abundance: few; CDR3aa: CASSVDEGSDTQYF; CDR3nt: TGTGCCAGCAGCGTAGACGAGGGGTCAGATACGCAGTATTTT
j_gene: TRBJ2-1; d_gene: NA; v_gene: TRBV5-1; abundance: NA; CDR3aa: CASSWSPQLRTYNEQFF; CDR3nt: TGCGCCAGCAGCTGGTCCCCCCAGCTTCGGACCTACAATGAGCAGTTCTTC
j_gene: TRBJ1-2; d_gene: NA; v_gene: TRBV12-3/TRBV12-4; abundance: few; CDR3aa: CASNGNPGPLTIGYGYTF; CDR3nt: TGTGCCAGCAACGGAAATCCCGGCCCACTAACAATCGGCTATGGCTACACCTTC
j_gene: TRBJ1-1; d_gene: NA; v_gene: TRBV15; abundance: NA; CDR3aa: CATSRDRSVEEAFF; CDR3nt: TGTGCCACCAGCAGAGACAGGTCCGTAGAGGAAGCTTTCTTT
j_gene: TRBJ1-1; d_gene: TRBD1; v_gene: TRBV5-1; abundance: NA; CDR3aa: CASSLGDSTNTEAFF; CDR3nt: TGCGCCAGCAGCTTGGGGGACAGTACGAACACTGAAGCTTTCTTT
j_gene: TRBJ1-1; d_gene: NA; v_gene: TRBV18; abundance: NA; CDR3aa: CASSPSDSEAFF; CDR3nt: TGTGCCAGCTCACCTAGTGACAGTGAAGCTTTCTTT
j_gene: TRBJ1-2; d_gene: NA; v_gene: TRBV9; abundance: NA; CDR3aa: CASSVSDGYTF; CDR3nt: TGTGCCAGCAGCGTAAGCGATGGCTACACCTTC
j_gene: TRBJ2-3; d_gene: TRBD2; v_gene: TRBV20-1; abundance: few; CDR3aa: CSALQAGDETDTQYF; CDR3nt: TGCAGTGCTTTGCAAGCGGGAGACGAAACAGATACGCAGTATTTT
j_gene: TRBJ2-5; d_gene: TRBD1; v_gene: TRBV27; abundance: NA; CDR3aa: CASSRRQGVREETQYF; CDR3nt: TGTGCCAGCAGTCGCCGACAGGGGGTGAGAGAAGAGACCCAGTACTTC
j_gene: TRBJ2-3; d_gene: TRBD1; v_gene: TRBV12-3/TRBV12-4; abundance: NA; CDR3aa: CASSLRRQGARTDTQYF; CDR3nt: TGTGCCAGCAGTTTAAGGCGACAGGGGGCTCGGACAGATACGCAGTATTTT
j_gene: TRBJ2-7; d_gene: TRBD2; v_gene: TRBV20-1; abundance: many; CDR3aa: CSARDTLAGQISYEQYF; CDR3nt: TGCAGTGCTAGAGACACTCTAGCGGGGCAGATTAGCTACGAGCAGTACTTC
j_gene: TRBJ2-7; d_gene: NA; v_gene: TRBV4-3; abundance: few; CDR3aa: CASSWGVAYEQYF; CDR3nt: TGCGCCAGCAGCTGGGGGGTGGCCTACGAGCAGTACTTC
j_gene: TRBJ2-7; d_gene: NA; v_gene: TRBV5-1; abundance: NA; CDR3aa: CASSLDRGTRPYEQYF; CDR3nt: TGCGCCAGCAGCTTGGATCGGGGAACCCGCCCCTACGAGCAGTACTTC
j_gene: TRBJ2-3; d_gene: NA; v_gene: TRBV2; abundance: NA; CDR3aa: CASSVEASLADYTDTQYF; CDR3nt: TGTGCCAGCAGTGTAGAGGCGTCACTAGCCGATTACACAGATACGCAGTATTTT
j_gene: TRBJ2-7; d_gene: TRBD1; v_gene: TRBV7-6; abundance: many; CDR3aa: CASSFHRDRRSYEQYF; CDR3nt: TGTGCCAGCAGCTTTCACCGGGACAGGCGCTCCTACGAGCAGTACTTC
j_gene: TRBJ1-2; d_gene: NA; v_gene: TRBV4-1; abundance: NA; CDR3aa: CASSQVEVGPGHGYTF; CDR3nt: TGCGCCAGCAGCCAAGTTGAAGTTGGTCCAGGGCACGGCTACACCTTC
j_gene: TRBJ2-4; d_gene: NA; v_gene: TRBV6-6; abundance: few; CDR3aa: CASREVVLEAKNIQYF; CDR3nt: TGTGCCAGCAGGGAAGTAGTCCTCGAGGCCAAAAACATTCAGTACTTC
j_gene: TRBJ1-2; d_gene: NA; v_gene: TRBV9; abundance: few; CDR3aa: CASSSQDGHSWLSYTF; CDR3nt: TGTGCCAGCAGCTCACAAGACGGGCACTCCTGGTTAAGCTACACCTTC
j_gene: TRBJ2-2; d_gene: NA; v_gene: TRBV12-3/TRBV12-4; abundance: NA; CDR3aa: CANGNTGELFF; CDR3nt: TGTGCCAACGGGAACACCGGGGAGCTGTTTTTT